Given below is one T cell receptor beta chain in context. Germline values: CDR1 SNHLY, CDR2 FYNNEI. V lost 7 bases to trimming and J lost 7 bases, with 11 bases between them. The CDR3 covers 12 residues. This specimen belongs to a study of shared clonotypes between healthy human individuals. The assay was immunoSEQ multiplex PCR, and TCRdb's table has in-frame clones only and misses some. The sample shows some 2,500,000 clones, more than 85% of them seen only once. The material sequenced was naive CD4+ T cells from PBMCs. Documented subset: CD45RA+ positively selected. This TCR was recovered from a man aged 18 to 30 in good health. Some clones in this sample may be carry-over from other donors' samples. The chain combines TRBV2 with TRBJ2-1, with unresolved D. CDR3 DNA sequence: TGTGCCAGCAAGACCGATGCAAATGAGCAGTTCTTC. This codes for CASKTDANEQFF.